Listed below are T cell receptor beta chains from one sample, sequenced in a study of OX40 agonist ivuxolimab in advanced cancers. The table came from immunoSEQ multiplex PCR; TCRdb's copy has only in-frame clones and leaves some out. Found here are tens of thousands of clones, roughly nine tenths of them singletons; the top ten hold roughly 0.67%. The material sequenced was CD4+ or CD8+ T cells sorted from blood, taken in a trial of the OX40 agonist ivuxolimab. These receptors came from an adult with an advanced solid tumor such as melanoma, head and neck, liver or kidney cancer. Both conserved end residues are part of each CDR3. D genes are given only for firm matches.

d_call j_call v_call cdr3_nt cdr3_aa
NA TRBJ2-2 TRBV10-3 TGTGCCACCAAGAACACCGGGGAGCTGTTTTTT CATKNTGELFF
TRBD2 TRBJ2-7 TRBV7-3 TGTGCCAGCAGCTCTCCACGGGAGGAGGATAGCGAGCAGTACTTC CASSSPREEDSEQYF
NA TRBJ1-6 TRBV4-1 TGCGCCAGCAGCCGAGGAGGGGTCAATTCACCCCTCCACTTT CASSRGGVNSPLHF
NA TRBJ1-3 TRBV18 TGTGCCAGCTCACTAGACCTCAGGAGCGGAAACACCATATATTTT CASSLDLRSGNTIYF
NA TRBJ2-7 TRBV4-1 TGCGCCAGCAGCCAAGTCGGAGCGTCTAGCTCCTACGAGCAGTACTTC CASSQVGASSSYEQYF
NA TRBJ1-2 TRBV4-1 TGCGCCAGCACCCCAAACGAAAACAGGGTATCAAATGGCTACACCTTC CASTPNENRVSNGYTF
NA TRBJ2-1 TRBV9 TGTGCCAGCAGCGTCAATAGTTTTCCTTTGAATGAGCAGTTCTTC CASSVNSFPLNEQFF
TRBD1 TRBJ1-4 TRBV28 TGTGCCAGCAGTTTACCCCCGGGACAGGGGGCCGAAAAACTGTTTTTT CASSLPPGQGAEKLFF
NA TRBJ1-1 TRBV6-1 TGTGCCAGCAGTGAAAGTGGCTCGCTCTCTGAAGCTTTCTTT CASSESGSLSEAFF
NA TRBJ2-7 TRBV6-1 TGTGCCAGCAGTGAAGAAGTGTTAGGTCCCGAGCAGTACTTC CASSEEVLGPEQYF
NA TRBJ2-5 TRBV23-1 TGCGCCAGCAGTCACCGACCTTTTTTGGAGACCCAGTACTTC CASSHRPFLETQYF
TRBD1 TRBJ1-5 TRBV30 TGTGCCTGGACTCCGGGACAGGGGGGAAATCAGCCCCAGCATTTT CAWTPGQGGNQPQHF
NA TRBJ2-1 TRBV1 TGCACCAGCAGCCAGGTCCTAACATACAATGAGCAGTTCTTC CTSSQVLTYNEQFF
TRBD2 TRBJ2-1 TRBV11-2 TGTGCCAGCAGCACAACTAGCGGAACATACTACAATGAGCAGTTCTTC CASSTTSGTYYNEQFF
NA TRBJ1-1 TRBV19 TGTGCCAGTAACGAAAATTTGAACACTGAAGCTTTCTTT CASNENLNTEAFF